This T cell receptor (beta chain) is drawn from a study of brain T cells in children with intractable seizures. Notes on the study in general: Pre-surgery blood may have been undersampled, hiding some clones. Viral specificity was inferred only from CDR3 similarity; HCMV serostatus was unknown.

Profiling relied on immunoSEQ multiplex PCR, and the TCRdb table lists in-frame clones only, not all of them. Counted here are 80,000 or so clones, 91% occurring once; the ten biggest clones make up around 25%. In germline, CDR1 is MNHEY, CDR2 SVGAGI. Trimming cost V 6 bases and J 2 bases; bases outside gene matches: 4. This CDR3 region has 14 residues. Surgery cases with the highest brain T cell transcript signatures were chosen for sequencing. Patients received at least one anti-epileptic drug before surgery. Notes on this clone: Its antigen is currently unknown.

The J gene is TRBJ1-3, the V gene TRBV6-5; 7 positions agree with TRBD1. This TCR came from a girl aged 2-10 years with Rasmussen encephalitis and intractable seizures. The material sequenced was peripheral blood, taken at surgery. The CDR3 sequence is CASRKTGAGNTIYF. Written as DNA, the CDR3 is TGTGCCAGCAGAAAAACAGGGGCTGGAAACACCATATATTTT.